This T cell receptor beta chain stems from a study of blood T cell repertoires in COVID-19. Per the germline V gene, CDR1 is SGDLS and CDR2 is YYNGEE. The CDR3 has 17 amino acids. V dropped 3 bases and J dropped 0; count of bases not matched to a gene: 7. This clone was counted once. Sequencing was performed with immunoSEQ multiplex PCR; in TCRdb, only in-frame clones are kept and a portion is missing. The sample lists roughly 100,000 clones; almost 90% were seen once. The receptor was isolated from a woman in her seventies with acute or convalescent COVID-19. The rearrangement links TRBV9 to TRBJ1-1, with 11 nucleotides matching TRBD1. The sample comprised peripheral blood. The CDR3 reads CASSGRDRGSMNTEAFF. DNA for the CDR3: TGTGCCAGCAGCGGCCGGGACAGGGGGTCCATGAACACTGAAGCTTTCTTT.